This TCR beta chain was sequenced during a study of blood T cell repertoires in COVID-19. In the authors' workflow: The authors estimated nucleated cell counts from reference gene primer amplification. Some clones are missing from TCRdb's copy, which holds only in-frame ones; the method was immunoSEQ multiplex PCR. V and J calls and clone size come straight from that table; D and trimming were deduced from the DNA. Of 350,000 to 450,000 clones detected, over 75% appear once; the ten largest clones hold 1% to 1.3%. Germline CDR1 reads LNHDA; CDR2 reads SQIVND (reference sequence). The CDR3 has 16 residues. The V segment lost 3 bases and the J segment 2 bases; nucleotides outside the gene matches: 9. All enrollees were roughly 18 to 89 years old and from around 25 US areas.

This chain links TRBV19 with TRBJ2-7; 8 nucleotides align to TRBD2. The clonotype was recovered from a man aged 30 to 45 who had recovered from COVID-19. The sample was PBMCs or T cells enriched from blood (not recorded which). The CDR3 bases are TGTGCCAGTAGTATTTCTTTAGCGGGATTTACCTACGAGCAGTACTTC. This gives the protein CASSISLAGFTYEQYF.